The 8 T cell receptor beta chains below all came from one sample that was sequenced in a study of CD8+ T cells in alopecia areata. This sample's treatment: oral pan-JAK inhibitor, 5-10 mg twice daily. Extracted RNA was reverse transcribed into cDNA, the sequencing template. The repertoire was sequenced with immunoSEQ multiplex PCR; TCRdb's copy has only in-frame clones and lacks some. The sample holds about 100,000 clones, about 60% seen once. This specimen was CD8+ T cells sorted from blood, taken at roughly week 58, from a patient treated with tofacitinib. The receptor source for this set is a human donor with alopecia areata.

This clone was picked up a small number of times. CDR3 protein: CASSLGRSDYGYTF. The CDR3 DNA follows: TGTGCCAGCAGCTTGGGGCGGTCGGACTATGGCTACACCTTC. The V and J genes are TRBV13 and TRBJ1-2; a possible D gene is TRBD1 (5 bases). Trimming took off 3 bases at V and 3 bases at J, with 11 bases between the two ends. There are 14 residues in the CDR3. Germline-derived CDR1 and CDR2 are PRHDT and FYEKMQ (reference sequence).

The chain has TRBV4-1 and TRBJ2-7, with TRBD2 as a possible D gene (6 bases). The CDR3 is 17 amino acids. Germline V lookup: CDR1 MGHRA, CDR2 YSYEKL. V shed 4 bases and J shed 4 bases, with 23 bases lying between them. The CDR3, as DNA: TGCGCCAGCAGCCTTTACCCCGGGACTCCATACCCTTACGAGCAGTACTTC. As protein: CASSLYPGTPYPYEQYF.

The chain couples TRBV13 to TRBJ2-2, with D perhaps matching TRBD2 (5 bases). The germline V gene has CDR1 PRHDT and CDR2 FYEKMQ (reference sequence). V was cut by 5 bases and J by 6 bases, with 10 bases left in between. The CDR3 is made up of 13 amino acids. CDR3 DNA sequence: TGTGCCAGCAGCGTCAGCGGTGCCGGGGAGCTGTTTTTT. Residues: CASSVSGAGELFF.

This clone has at least ten counts. V is TRBV28 and J is TRBJ2-2; no reliable D call. The CDR3 has 14 amino acids. The V end was cut by 2 bases, the J end by 5 bases, with 9 bases between. From germline, CDR1 is MDHEN and CDR2 SYDVKM. CDR3 nucleotide sequence: TGTGCCAGCAGTTTAAGTGGGATAACCGGGGAGCTGTTTTTT. Protein: CASSLSGITGELFF. Full variable domain (outside the CDR3, taken from reference TRBV28 and TRBJ2-2): DVKVTQSSRYLVKRTGEKVFLECVQDMDHENMFWYRQDPGLGLRLIYFSYDVKMKEKGDIPEGYSVSREKKERFSLILESASTNQTSMYLCASSLSGITGELFFGEGSRLTVL.

The gene calls are TRBV12-5 and TRBJ2-1; a possible D gene is TRBD1 (5 bases). V dropped 1 base and J dropped 0 bases, with 7 bases sitting between them. The CDR3 consists of 15 residues. In germline, CDR1 is LGHNT, CDR2 FRNRAP. The CDR3 here is CASGLGQNSYNEQFF. CDR3 DNA: TGTGCTAGTGGTTTGGGACAGAACTCCTACAATGAGCAGTTCTTC.

The chain combines TRBV13 with TRBJ2-1, with D perhaps being TRBD1 or TRBD2 (6 bases each). CDR3 length: 16 amino acids. Germline V gene data show CDR1 as PRHDT and CDR2 as FYEKMQ (reference sequence). The V gene lost 1 base and the J gene lost 0 bases, with 10 bases spanning the gap. The CDR3 DNA is TGTGCCAGCAGCTTAGTGGAGGGGGGCTCCTACAATGAGCAGTTCTTC. This encodes CASSLVEGGSYNEQFF.

This chain joins TRBV7-6 and TRBJ2-7, with 14 nucleotides matching TRBD2. CDR1 and CDR2 from the germline V gene are SGHVS and FNYEAQ. V lost 1 base, J lost 1 base, and 6 bases stayed unmatched. This CDR3 has 18 residues. CDR3 sequence: CASSLGGLAGGLSYEQYF. The CDR3 nucleotides read TGTGCCAGCAGCTTAGGTGGACTAGCGGGGGGCCTGTCCTACGAGCAGTACTTC.

The CDR3: CASSQVQYEQYF. DNA of the CDR3: TGTGCCAGCAGCCAAGTACAGTACGAGCAGTACTTC. This sequence joins TRBV14 and TRBJ2-7; D gene uncertain. Germline V gives CDR1 SGHDN, CDR2 FVKESK. V shed 1 base and J shed 4 bases, with 5 bases lying between them. The CDR3 contains 12 residues.